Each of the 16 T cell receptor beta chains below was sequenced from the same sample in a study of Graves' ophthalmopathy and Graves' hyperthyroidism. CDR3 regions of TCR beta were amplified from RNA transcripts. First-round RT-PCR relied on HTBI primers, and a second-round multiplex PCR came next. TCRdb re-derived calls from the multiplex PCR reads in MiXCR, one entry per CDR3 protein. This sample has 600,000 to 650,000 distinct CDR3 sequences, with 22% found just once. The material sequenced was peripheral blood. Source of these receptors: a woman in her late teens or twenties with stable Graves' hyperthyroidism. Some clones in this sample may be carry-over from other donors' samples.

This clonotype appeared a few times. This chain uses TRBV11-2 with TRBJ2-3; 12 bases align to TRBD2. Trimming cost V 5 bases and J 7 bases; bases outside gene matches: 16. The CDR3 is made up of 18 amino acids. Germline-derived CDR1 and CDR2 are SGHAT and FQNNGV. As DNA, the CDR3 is TGTGCCAGCAGCACCCAGCTAGCGGGAGGGCCTATCTCAAATACGCAGTATTTT. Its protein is CASSTQLAGGPISNTQYF.

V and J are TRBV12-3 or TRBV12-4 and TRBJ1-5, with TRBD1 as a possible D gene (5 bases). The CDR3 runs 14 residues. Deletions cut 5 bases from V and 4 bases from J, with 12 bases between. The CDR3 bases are TGTGCCAGCAGTCTGGGGGGGAAAAATCAGCCCCAGCATTTT. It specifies CASSLGGKNQPQHF.

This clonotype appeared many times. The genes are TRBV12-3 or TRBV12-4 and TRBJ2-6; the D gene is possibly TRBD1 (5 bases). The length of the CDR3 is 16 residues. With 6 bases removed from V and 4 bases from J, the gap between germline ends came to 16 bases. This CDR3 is CASSPLTVAGANVLTF. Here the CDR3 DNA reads TGTGCCAGCAGCCCCCTGACAGTCGCAGGGGCCAACGTCCTGACTTTC.

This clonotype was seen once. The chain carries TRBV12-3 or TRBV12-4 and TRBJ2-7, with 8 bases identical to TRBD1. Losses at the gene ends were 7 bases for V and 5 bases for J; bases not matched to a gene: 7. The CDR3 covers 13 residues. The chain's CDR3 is CASTRAGGNEQYF. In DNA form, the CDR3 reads TGTGCCAGCACTCGGGCAGGGGGCAACGAGCAGTACTTC.

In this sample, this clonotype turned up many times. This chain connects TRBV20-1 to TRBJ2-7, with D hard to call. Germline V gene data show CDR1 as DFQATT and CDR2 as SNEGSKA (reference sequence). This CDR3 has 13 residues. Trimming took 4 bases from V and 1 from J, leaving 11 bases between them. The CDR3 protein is CSANFFGSYEQYF. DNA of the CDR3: TGCAGTGCTAACTTCTTCGGATCCTACGAGCAGTACTTC.

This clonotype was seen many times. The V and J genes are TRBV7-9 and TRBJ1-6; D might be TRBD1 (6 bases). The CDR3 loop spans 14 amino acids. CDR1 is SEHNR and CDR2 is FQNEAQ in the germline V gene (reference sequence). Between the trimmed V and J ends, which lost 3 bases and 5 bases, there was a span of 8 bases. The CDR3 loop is CASSFRDNNSPLHF. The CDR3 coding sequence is TGTGCCAGCAGCTTCCGGGACAATAATTCACCCCTCCACTTT.

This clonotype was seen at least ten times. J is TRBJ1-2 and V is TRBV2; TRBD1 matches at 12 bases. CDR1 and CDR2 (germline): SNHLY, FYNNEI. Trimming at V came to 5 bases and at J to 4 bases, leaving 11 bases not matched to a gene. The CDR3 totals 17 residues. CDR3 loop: CASSYPGQGAPTYGYTF. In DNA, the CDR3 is TGTGCCAGCAGTTATCCGGGACAGGGGGCGCCCACCTATGGCTACACCTTC.

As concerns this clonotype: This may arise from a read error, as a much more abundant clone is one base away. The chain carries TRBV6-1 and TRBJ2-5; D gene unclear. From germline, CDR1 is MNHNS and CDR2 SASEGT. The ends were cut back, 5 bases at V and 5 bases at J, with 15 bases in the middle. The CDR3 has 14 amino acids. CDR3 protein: CASSQTNARETQYF. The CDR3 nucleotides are TGTGCCAGCAGTCAGACAAACGCACGGGAGACCCAGTACTTC.

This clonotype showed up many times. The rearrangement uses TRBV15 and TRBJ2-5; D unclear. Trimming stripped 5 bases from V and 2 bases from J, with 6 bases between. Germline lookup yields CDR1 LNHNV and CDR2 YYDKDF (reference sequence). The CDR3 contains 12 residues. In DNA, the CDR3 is TGTGCCACCAGCGGCAGTCAAGAGACCCAGTACTTC. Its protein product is CATSGSQETQYF.

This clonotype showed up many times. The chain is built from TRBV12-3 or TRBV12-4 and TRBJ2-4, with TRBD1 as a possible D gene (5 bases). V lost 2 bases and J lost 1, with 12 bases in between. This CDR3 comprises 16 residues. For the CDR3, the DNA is TGTGCCAGCAGTTTACAGGGCTCCCGGGCCAAAAACATTCAGTACTTC. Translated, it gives CASSLQGSRAKNIQYF.

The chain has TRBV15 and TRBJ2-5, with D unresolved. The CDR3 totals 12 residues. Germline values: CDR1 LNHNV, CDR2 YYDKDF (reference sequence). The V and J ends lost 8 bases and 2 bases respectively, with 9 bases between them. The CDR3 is CATGRQQETQYF. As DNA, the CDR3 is TGTGCCACCGGGCGGCAACAAGAGACCCAGTACTTC.

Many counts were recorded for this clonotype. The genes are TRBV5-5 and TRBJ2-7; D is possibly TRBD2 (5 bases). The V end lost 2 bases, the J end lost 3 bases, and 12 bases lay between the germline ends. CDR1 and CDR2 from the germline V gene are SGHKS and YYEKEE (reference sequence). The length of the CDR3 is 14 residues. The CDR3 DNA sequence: TGTGCCAGCAGCTTTACTAGAATTGGCTACGAGCAGTACTTC. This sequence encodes CASSFTRIGYEQYF.

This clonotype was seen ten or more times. CDR3 sequence (DNA): TGTGCCACCAGTGTAGGGACAGTCCAAGAGACCCAGTACTTC. Protein product: CATSVGTVQETQYF. This chain links TRBV24-1 with TRBJ2-5; TRBD1 agrees at 7 bases. The CDR3 contains 14 residues. V dropped 5 bases and J dropped 1; count of bases not matched to a gene: 3. CDR1 is KGHDR and CDR2 is SFDVKD in the germline V gene.

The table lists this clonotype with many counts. CDR3 loop: CASSTRRQGNEQYF. DNA for the CDR3: TGTGCCAGCAGTACCCGGCGACAGGGGAACGAGCAGTACTTC. The J gene is TRBJ2-7, the V gene TRBV12-3 or TRBV12-4, with 8 bases matching TRBD1. The CDR3 runs to 14 residues. V lost 5 bases, J lost 5 bases, and 8 bases stayed unmatched.

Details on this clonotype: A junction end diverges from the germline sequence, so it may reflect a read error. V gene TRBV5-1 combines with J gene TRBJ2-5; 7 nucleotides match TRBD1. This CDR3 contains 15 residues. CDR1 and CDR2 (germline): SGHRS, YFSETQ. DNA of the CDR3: TGCGCCAACAGCTTAACCGGGACAGTTCAAGAGACCCAGTACTTC. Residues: CANSLTGTVQETQYF.

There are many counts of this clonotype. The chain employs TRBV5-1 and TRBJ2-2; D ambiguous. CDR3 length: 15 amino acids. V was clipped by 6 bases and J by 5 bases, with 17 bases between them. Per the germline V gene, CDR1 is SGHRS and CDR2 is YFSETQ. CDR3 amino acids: CASTLDVRKTGELFF. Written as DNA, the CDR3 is TGCGCCAGCACCCTTGACGTACGTAAGACCGGGGAGCTGTTTTTT.